Below are 2 T cell receptor beta chains sequenced from a single sample in a study of long-term antiretroviral therapy in people with HIV. The libraries were made with immunoSEQ v3.0 at survey level. Profiled with immunoSEQ multiplex PCR; TCRdb holds only in-frame clones, not every one. The sample contains under 50,000 clones, around nine tenths of which appear only once. Sequencing used unsorted PBMCs, obtained 0.1 years before starting antiretroviral therapy. These receptors were taken from a woman aged 50 to 65 with HIV.

This clone showed up just a few times. V is TRBV7-9 and J is TRBJ1-1; 7 bases are shared with TRBD1. V trimming: 3 bases; J trimming: 4 bases; junction bases outside the gene matches: 5. Looked up from germline, CDR1 is SEHNR and CDR2 is FQNEAQ (reference sequence). The CDR3 has 14 residues. The CDR3: CASSFGGQSTEAFF. CDR3 bases: TGTGCCAGCAGCTTTGGGGGACAGAGCACTGAAGCTTTCTTT. Using reference TRBV7-9 and TRBJ1-1 for the parts outside the CDR3, the full variable domain is DTGVSQNPRHKITKRGQNVTFRCDPISEHNRLYWYRQTLGQGPEFLTYFQNEAQLEKSRLLSDRFSAERPKGSFSTLEIQRTEQGDSAMYLCASSFGGQSTEAFFGQGTRLTVV.

The V and J genes are TRBV6-5 and TRBJ2-7; D not resolved. Germline loops: CDR1 MNHEY, CDR2 SVGAGI. This CDR3 has 12 residues. The V gene lost 11 bases and the J gene lost 1 base, with 12 bases spanning the gap. The CDR3 sequence: CAAESGSYEQYF. In DNA, the CDR3 is TGTGCCGCGGAGTCCGGTTCCTACGAGCAGTACTTC.